This T cell receptor (beta chain) was captured in a study of blood T cell repertoires in COVID-19. About the research overall: The United States, Italy and Spain provided the acute and convalescent COVID-19 samples. T cells, B-cell-depleted T cells, or PBMCs supplied cDNA or gDNA.

CDR1 LNHNV and CDR2 YYDKDF come from the germline V gene (reference sequence). Germline trimming cut 2 bases from V and 6 bases from J; bases unmatched to any gene: 5. CDR3 size: 15 residues. The table came from immunoSEQ multiplex PCR; TCRdb's copy has only in-frame clones and leaves some out. This sample carries 400,000 or so clones, around 90% of them seen once, and the ten largest clones take more than 2%. The clonotype originates from a woman in her 40s with acute COVID-19. V and J are TRBV15 and TRBJ1-5; 9 bases map to TRBD1. Specimen: PBMCs or T cells enriched from blood (not recorded which). This CDR3 is CATSRTQGAFQPQHF. Here the CDR3 DNA reads TGTGCCACCAGCAGAACACAGGGGGCTTTTCAGCCCCAGCATTTT.